This T cell receptor (beta chain) was identified during a study of blood T cell repertoires in COVID-19. Overall study context: Samples representing acute and convalescent COVID-19 were sourced from the United States, Italy and Spain.

Profiled with immunoSEQ multiplex PCR; TCRdb holds only in-frame clones, not every one. The repertoire holds almost 400,000 clones, with 87% as singletons. Seattle-derived patients entered the study during active infection and were followed longitudinally. Germline V gene lookup returns CDR1 WNHNN and CDR2 SYGVQD (reference sequence). The CDR3 totals 13 residues. V shed 4 bases and J shed 1 base, with 6 bases lying between them. This clonotype was sampled from a woman aged 60-70 years with COVID-19, enrolled during active disease. The genes are TRBV10-1 and TRBJ2-3; no reliable D call. Sequencing used peripheral blood. The CDR3 DNA reads as TGCGCCAGCAGTGGGAGCGGCACAGATACGCAGTATTTT. Amino acid sequence: CASSGSGTDTQYF.